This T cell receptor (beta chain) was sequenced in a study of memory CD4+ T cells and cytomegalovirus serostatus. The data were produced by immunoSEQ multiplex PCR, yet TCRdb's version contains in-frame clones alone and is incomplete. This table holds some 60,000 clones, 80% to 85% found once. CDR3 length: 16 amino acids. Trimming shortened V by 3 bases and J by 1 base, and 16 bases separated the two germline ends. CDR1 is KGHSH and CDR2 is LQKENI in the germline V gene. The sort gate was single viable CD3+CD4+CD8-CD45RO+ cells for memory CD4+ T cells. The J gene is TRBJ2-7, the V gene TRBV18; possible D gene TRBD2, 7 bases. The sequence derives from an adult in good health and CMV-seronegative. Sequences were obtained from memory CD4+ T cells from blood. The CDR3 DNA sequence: TGTGCCAGCTCACCCTCCGGGGGGCGCCGATCCTACGAGCAGTACTTC. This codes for CASSPSGGRRSYEQYF.